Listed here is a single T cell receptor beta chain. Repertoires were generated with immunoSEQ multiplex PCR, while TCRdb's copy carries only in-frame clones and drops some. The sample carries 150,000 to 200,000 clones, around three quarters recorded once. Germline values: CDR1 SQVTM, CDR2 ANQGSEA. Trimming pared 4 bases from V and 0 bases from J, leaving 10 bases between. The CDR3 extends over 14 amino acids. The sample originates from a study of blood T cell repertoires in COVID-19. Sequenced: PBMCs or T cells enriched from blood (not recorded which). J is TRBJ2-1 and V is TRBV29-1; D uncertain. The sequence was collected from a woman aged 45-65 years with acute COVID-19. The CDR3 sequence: CSVAAPSSYNEQFF. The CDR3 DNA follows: TGCAGCGTTGCCGCTCCCAGCTCCTACAATGAGCAGTTCTTC.